One and the same sample provided the 13 T cell receptor beta chains below, sequenced in a study of blood T cell repertoires in COVID-19. Only in-frame clones appear in the TCRdb table, and some are missing; sequencing was by immunoSEQ multiplex PCR. Seen here are approximately 160,000 clones, about 86% observed once, and the top ten hold about 7%. The sample taken for sequencing was peripheral blood. The receptors stem from a man in his fifties with active or convalescent COVID-19.

The chain uses TRBV27 and TRBJ1-4; 8 nucleotides agree with TRBD1. CDR3 size: 16 residues. Unmatched junction bases numbered 9, after V lost 6 bases and J lost 3 bases. The germline gives CDR1 MNHEY, CDR2 SMNVEV (reference sequence). CDR3 region: CASRAGQGYANEKLFF. The CDR3 DNA is TGTGCCAGCAGAGCAGGACAGGGCTATGCTAATGAAAAACTGTTTTTT. The full variable domain, in which reference TRBV27 and TRBJ1-4 provide the parts outside the CDR3, is EAQVTQNPRYLITVTGKKLTVTCSQNMNHEYMSWYRQDPGLGLRQIYYSMNVEVTDKGDVPEGYKVSRKEKRNFPLILESPSPNQTSLYFCASRAGQGYANEKLFFGSGTQLSVL.

This clone is a singleton in its sample. The rearrangement uses TRBV30 and TRBJ2-1; 15 bases fit TRBD2. CDR1 is GTSNPN, CDR2 SVGIG, per germline (reference sequence). The V segment lost 6 bases and the J segment 8 bases; nucleotides outside the gene matches: 5. The CDR3 is made up of 14 amino acids. The CDR3 spells CACPGLAGGDEQFF. CDR3 DNA: TGTGCCTGCCCGGGACTAGCGGGAGGTGATGAGCAGTTCTTC. The full variable domain, rest sourced from reference TRBV30 and TRBJ2-1, is SQTIHQWPATLVQPVGSPLSLECTVEGTSNPNLYWYRQAAGRGLQLLFYSVGIGQISSEVPQNLSASRPQDRQFILSSKKLLLSDSGFYLCACPGLAGGDEQFFGPGTRLTVL.

This clone was counted between two and nine times. The V gene is TRBV3-1 (or the pseudogene TRBV3-2), the J gene TRBJ1-1, with a possible D match to TRBD1 (5 bases). Germline CDR1 LGHDT, CDR2 YNNKEL (reference sequence). Trimming left V 1 base short and J 2 bases short, with 8 bases between. This CDR3 has 14 amino acids. The CDR3 DNA sequence: TGTGCCAGCAGCCAAGCCGGGGGTAACACTGAAGCTTTCTTT. Protein product: CASSQAGGNTEAFF.

Of note for this clone: Additional DNA sequences in this sample encode the identical CDR3. The rearrangement links TRBV2 to TRBJ1-2; TRBD1 matches at 11 bases. With V trimmed by 7 bases and J by 4 bases, 2 bases remained unmatched. This CDR3 is built from 13 residues. Per germline, CDR1 SNHLY and CDR2 FYNNEI. The DNA for the CDR3 is TGTGCCAGCAAAGGACAGGGGGCCTATGGCTACACCTTC. Its translation: CASKGQGAYGYTF.

V and J are TRBV11-3 and TRBJ1-2; D is undetermined. This CDR3 contains 14 residues. Germline CDR1 is SGHNT and CDR2 is YENEEA. Trimming shortened V by 4 bases and J by 8 bases, and 17 bases separated the two germline ends. CDR3 protein: CASSSLSSVEGYTF. The CDR3 DNA reads as TGTGCCAGCAGCTCCCTGAGCTCCGTGGAGGGCTACACCTTC.

V usage is TRBV7-2 and J usage is TRBJ2-5; TRBD2 agrees at 7 bases. The V gene's germline CDR1 is SGHTA and CDR2 FQGNSA. The CDR3 is 14 amino acids. J gave up 3 bases and V 2 bases, and 3 bases lay outside the gene matches. The CDR3 here is CASSLQAGKETQYF. The CDR3 DNA is TGTGCCAGCAGCTTACAAGCGGGGAAAGAGACCCAGTACTTC. Supplemented by reference TRBV7-2 and TRBJ2-5, the full variable domain reads GAGVSQSPSNKVTEKGKDVELRCDPISGHTALYWYRQSLGQGLEFLIYFQGNSAPDKSGLPSDRFSAERTGGSVSTLTIQRTQQEDSAVYLCASSLQAGKETQYFGPGTRLLVL.

The chain couples TRBV6-5 to TRBJ1-5, with 8 bases matching TRBD1. This CDR3 spans 13 amino acids. Germline CDR1 and CDR2: MNHEY and SVGAGI. V lost 7 bases, J lost 10 bases, and 9 bases stayed unmatched. CDR3 DNA: TGTGCCAGCAAGGAGGCCGGGACAGGCCCCCAGCATTTT. Translating gives CASKEAGTGPQHF.

The rearrangement joins TRBV5-4 to TRBJ2-5, with a possible D match to TRBD1 (6 bases). The CDR3 runs 17 residues. Germline V lookup: CDR1 SGHNT, CDR2 YYREEE (reference sequence). Trimming stripped 0 bases from V and 0 bases from J, with 15 bases between. CDR3 sequence: CASSLGVAGANQETQYF. For the CDR3, the DNA is TGTGCCAGCAGCTTGGGGGTCGCAGGGGCAAACCAAGAGACCCAGTACTTC.

This clone was counted a single time. This chain uses TRBV5-8 with TRBJ1-3; D remains ambiguous. CDR1 and CDR2 (germline): SGHTS, YDEGEE. The length of the CDR3 is 12 residues. Trimming shortened V by 4 bases and J by 2 bases, and 4 bases separated the two germline ends. CDR3 loop: CASSVTGNTIYF. The DNA for the CDR3 is TGTGCCAGCAGCGTAACTGGAAACACCATATATTTT.

The chain is built from TRBV24-1 and TRBJ2-1; 7 nucleotides align to TRBD1. Trimming cost V 3 bases and J 2 bases; bases outside gene matches: 9. The germline V gene encodes CDR1 KGHDR and CDR2 SFDVKD. The CDR3 sequence is 17 residues long. For the CDR3, the DNA is TGTGCCACCAGTGATAACGTACAGGGGTTTACCTACAATGAGCAGTTCTTC. It yields the protein CATSDNVQGFTYNEQFF.

The chain joins TRBV4-3 to TRBJ2-3, with a possible D match to TRBD2 (5 bases). The V and J ends lost 0 bases and 3 bases respectively, with 13 bases between them. The germline gives CDR1 LGHNA, CDR2 YSLEER. The CDR3 length is 16 residues. The CDR3 DNA sequence: TGCGCCAGCAGCCAAGAAGGGCTATCGGGAACAGATACGCAGTATTTT. This codes for CASSQEGLSGTDTQYF.

This clone occurred a few times. The chain recombines TRBV6-1 with TRBJ2-7, with 7 bases fitting TRBD1. V trimming: 2 bases; J trimming: 5 bases; junction bases outside the gene matches: 9. Germline V lookup: CDR1 MNHNS, CDR2 SASEGT. CDR3 length: 15 amino acids. Here the CDR3 DNA reads TGTGCCAGCAGTGAAAGGAACAGGGGTAGCGACGAGCAGTACTTC. This gives the protein CASSERNRGSDEQYF.

The chain links TRBV6-6 to TRBJ2-3; TRBD2 aligns across 11 bases. The length of the CDR3 is 17 residues. Per the germline V gene, CDR1 is MNHNY and CDR2 is SVGAGI (reference sequence). Germline trimming cut 5 bases from V and 1 base from J; bases unmatched to any gene: 8. The CDR3 here is CASSLFQTSGGTDTQYF. The CDR3 DNA is TGTGCCAGCAGTCTTTTTCAGACTAGCGGGGGCACAGATACGCAGTATTTT.